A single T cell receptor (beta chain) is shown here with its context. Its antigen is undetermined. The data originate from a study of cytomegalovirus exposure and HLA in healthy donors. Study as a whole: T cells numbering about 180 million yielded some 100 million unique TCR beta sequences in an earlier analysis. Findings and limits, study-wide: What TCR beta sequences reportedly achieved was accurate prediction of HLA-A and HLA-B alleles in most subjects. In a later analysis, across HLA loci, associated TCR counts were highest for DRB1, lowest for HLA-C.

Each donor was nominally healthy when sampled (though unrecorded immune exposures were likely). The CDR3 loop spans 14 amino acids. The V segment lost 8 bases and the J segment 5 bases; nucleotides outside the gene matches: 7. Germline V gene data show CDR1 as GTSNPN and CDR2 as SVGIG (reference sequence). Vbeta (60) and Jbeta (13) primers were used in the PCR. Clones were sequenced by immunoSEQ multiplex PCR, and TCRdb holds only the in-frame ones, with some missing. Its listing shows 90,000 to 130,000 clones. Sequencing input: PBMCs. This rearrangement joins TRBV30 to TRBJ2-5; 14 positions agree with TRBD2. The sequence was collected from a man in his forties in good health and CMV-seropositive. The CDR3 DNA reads TGTGCCAGGGGACTAGCGGGGGAGAGGGAGACCCAGTACTTC. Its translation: CARGLAGERETQYF. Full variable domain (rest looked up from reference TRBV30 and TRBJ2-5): SQTIHQWPATLVQPVGSPLSLECTVEGTSNPNLYWYRQAAGRGLQLLFYSVGIGQISSEVPQNLSASRPQDRQFILSSKKLLLSDSGFYLCARGLAGERETQYFGPGTRLLVL.